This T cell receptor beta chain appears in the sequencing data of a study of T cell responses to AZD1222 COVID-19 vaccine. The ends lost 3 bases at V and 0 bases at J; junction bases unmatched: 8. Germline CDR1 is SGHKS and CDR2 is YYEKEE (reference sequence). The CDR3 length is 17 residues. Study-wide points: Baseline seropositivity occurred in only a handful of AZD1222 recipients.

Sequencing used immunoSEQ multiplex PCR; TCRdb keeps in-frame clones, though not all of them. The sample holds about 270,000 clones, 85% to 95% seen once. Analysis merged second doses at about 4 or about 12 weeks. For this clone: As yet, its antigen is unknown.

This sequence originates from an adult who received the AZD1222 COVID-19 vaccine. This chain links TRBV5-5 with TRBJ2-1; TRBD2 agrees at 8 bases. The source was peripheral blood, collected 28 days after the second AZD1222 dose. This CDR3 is CASSWGGRPSSYNEQFF. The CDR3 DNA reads TGTGCCAGCAGCTGGGGCGGGAGGCCTAGCTCCTACAATGAGCAGTTCTTC.